This paragraph reports one T cell receptor beta chain. This entry belongs to a study of blood T cell repertoires in COVID-19. The CDR3 length is 23 residues. Germline V CDR1 and CDR2: SGHRS, YFSETQ. V was pared by 1 base and J by 0 bases, with 23 bases of the junction left unmatched. Using immunoSEQ multiplex PCR, the repertoire was profiled, and TCRdb retains in-frame clones only, with some absent. The table lists approximately 78,000 clones, 88% of them singletons. The source material was peripheral blood. The J gene is TRBJ2-1, the V gene TRBV5-1, with 9 bases lining up with TRBD2. The sequence was obtained from a man aged 45-60 years with acute or convalescent COVID-19. The CDR3 DNA reads TGCGCCAGCAGCTTGACGAAGCTTGATATGGGACTAGCTCTCGTCCGCTCCTACAATGAGCAGTTCTTC. Protein sequence: CASSLTKLDMGLALVRSYNEQFF. Variable domain in full (rest from reference TRBV5-1 and TRBJ2-1): KAGVTQTPRYLIKTRGQQVTLSCSPISGHRSVSWYQQTPGQGLQFLFEYFSETQRNKGNFPGRFSGRQFSNSRSEMNVSTLELGDSALYLCASSLTKLDMGLALVRSYNEQFFGPGTRLTVL.